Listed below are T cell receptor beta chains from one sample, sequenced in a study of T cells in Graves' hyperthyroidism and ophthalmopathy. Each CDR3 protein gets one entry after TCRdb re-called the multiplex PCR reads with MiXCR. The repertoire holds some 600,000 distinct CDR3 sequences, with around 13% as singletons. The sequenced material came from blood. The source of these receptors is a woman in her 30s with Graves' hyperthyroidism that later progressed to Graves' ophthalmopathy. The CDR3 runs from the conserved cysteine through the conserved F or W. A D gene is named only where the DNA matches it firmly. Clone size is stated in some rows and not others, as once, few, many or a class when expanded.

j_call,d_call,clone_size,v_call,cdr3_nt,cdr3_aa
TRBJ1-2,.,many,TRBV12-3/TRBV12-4,TGTGCCAGCAGTTTCGGCGGAGACTATGGCTACACCTTC,CASSFGGDYGYTF
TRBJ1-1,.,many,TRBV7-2,TGTGCCAGCAGCTTAGACATTGAGGCAGCGAACACTGAAGCTTTCTTT,CASSLDIEAANTEAFF
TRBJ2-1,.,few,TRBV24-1,TGTGCCACCAGTGAATCAAACAATGAGCAGTTCTTC,CATSESNNEQFF
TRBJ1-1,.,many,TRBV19,TGTGCCAGTAGTCCCCGGGACGCAAGAAACACTGAAGCTTTCTTT,CASSPRDARNTEAFF
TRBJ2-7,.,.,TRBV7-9,TGTGCCTGCAGCTTAGAAGGGGCCGAGCAGTACTTC,CACSLEGAEQYF
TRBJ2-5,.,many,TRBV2,TGTGCCAGCAGTGAACCACAAGGAGGGAACCAAGAGACCCAGTACTTC,CASSEPQGGNQETQYF
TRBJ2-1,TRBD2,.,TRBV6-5,TGTGCCAGCAGTTACGCCGGGAGCGGGAGTACGGGGAAAGAGCAGTTCTTC,CASSYAGSGSTGKEQFF
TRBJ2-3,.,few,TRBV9,TGTGCCAGCAGCCCCGACGGTTTAAGCAGGTGGGGTAATACGCAGTATTTT,CASSPDGLSRWGNTQYF
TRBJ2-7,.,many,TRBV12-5,TGTGCTAGTGGTTTGGTACTGGGGACCTTCGCAGCCTCCTACGAGCAGTACTTC,CASGLVLGTFAASYEQYF
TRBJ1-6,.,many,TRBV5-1,TGCGCCAGCAGCTTGGCCTCTGGCAATAATTCACCCCTCCACTTT,CASSLASGNNSPLHF
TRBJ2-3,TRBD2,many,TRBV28,TGTGCCAGCAGTAATCTAGCGGGAGTAGATACGCAGTATTTT,CASSNLAGVDTQYF
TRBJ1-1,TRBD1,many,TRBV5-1,TGCGCCAGCAGGTCGACCGGGACAGGGGGTAACACTGAAGCTTTCTTT,CASRSTGTGGNTEAFF
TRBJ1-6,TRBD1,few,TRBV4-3,TGCGCCAGCAGCCCGAACCCAGGGGGCGCCCCCAATTCACCCCTCCACTTT,CASSPNPGGAPNSPLHF
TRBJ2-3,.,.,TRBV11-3,TGTGCCAGCAGCTTAGAGGGAGCCACAGATACGCAGTATTTT,CASSLEGATDTQYF
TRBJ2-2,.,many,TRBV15,TGTGCCACCGGTAGACCAGCGAACACCGGGGAGCTGTTTTTT,CATGRPANTGELFF
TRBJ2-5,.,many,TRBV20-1,TGCAGTGCTAGAGATTGGGCTGAGACCCAGTACTTC,CSARDWAETQYF
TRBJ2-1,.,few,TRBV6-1,TGTGCCAGCAGTGAAAGAGGGAGAGGTAGCAATGAGCAGTTCTTC,CASSERGRGSNEQFF
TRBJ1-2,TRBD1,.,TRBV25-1,TGTGCCAGCAGTACAATCACAGGGGGCGCAAATGGCTACACCTTC,CASSTITGGANGYTF
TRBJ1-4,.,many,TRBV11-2,TGTGCCAGCAGCCTCGGTGGGGGTGGTGAAAAACTGTTTTTT,CASSLGGGGEKLFF
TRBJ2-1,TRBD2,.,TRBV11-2,TGTGCCAGCAGACTCACTAGCGGGCAAAATGAGCAGTTCTTC,CASRLTSGQNEQFF
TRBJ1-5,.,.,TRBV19,TGTGCCAGTAGTATAGGGCAGGGAAGAGCCCAGCCCCAGCATTTT,CASSIGQGRAQPQHF
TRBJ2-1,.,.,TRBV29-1,TGCAGCGTTGAAAGGACCTACAATGAGCAGTTCTTC,CSVERTYNEQFF
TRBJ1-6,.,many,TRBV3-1,TGTGCCAGCAGCCAAGATACGGGAAGGGGATATTCACCCCTCCACTTT,CASSQDTGRGYSPLHF
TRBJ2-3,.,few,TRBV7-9,TGTGCCAGCAGCTTCCCGAGCGGCCTAGGAGATACGCAGTATTTT,CASSFPSGLGDTQYF
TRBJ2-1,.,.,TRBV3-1,TGTGCCAGCAGCCTCAGTTCGGATGAGCAGTTCTTC,CASSLSSDEQFF
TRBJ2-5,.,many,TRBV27,TGTGCCAGCAGTAGAGGGACCGACACCATGGAGACCCAGTACTTC,CASSRGTDTMETQYF
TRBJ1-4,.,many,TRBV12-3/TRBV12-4,TGTGCCAGCAGTCTTAATTGGGGGGTTGGTGAAAAACTGTTTTTT,CASSLNWGVGEKLFF
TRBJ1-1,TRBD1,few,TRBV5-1,TGCGCCAGCAGCAATCAGGGGGAAGGAACTGAAGCTTTCTTT,CASSNQGEGTEAFF
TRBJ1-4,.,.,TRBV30,TGTGCCTGTAACAAGGATTCAGAAAAACTGTTTTTT,CACNKDSEKLFF
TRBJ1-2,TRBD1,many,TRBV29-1,TGCAGCGTTGTCGACAGGGTGATCTATGGCTACACCTTC,CSVVDRVIYGYTF
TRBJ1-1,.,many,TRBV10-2,TGCGCCAGCAGTGAGCAGGGGTTGGGCACTGAAGCTTTCTTT,CASSEQGLGTEAFF
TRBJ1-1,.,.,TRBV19,TGTGCCAGTAAGGGCGGACAGACTCACATGAACACTGAAGCTTTCTTT,CASKGGQTHMNTEAFF
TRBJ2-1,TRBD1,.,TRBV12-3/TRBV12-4,TGTGCCAGCAGTTTCGGGACAGGGAGTTACAATGAGCAGTTCTTC,CASSFGTGSYNEQFF
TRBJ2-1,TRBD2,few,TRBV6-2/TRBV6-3,TGTGCCAGCAGTTTCGGGCGGGAGTACCTCAATGAGCAGTTCTTC,CASSFGREYLNEQFF
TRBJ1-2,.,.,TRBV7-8,TGTGCCAGCAGCTTAGAGGACGGGGGGTGGTATGGCTACACCTTC,CASSLEDGGWYGYTF
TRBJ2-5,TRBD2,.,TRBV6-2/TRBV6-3,TGTGCCAGCAGTGGGGGACTACAAGAGACCCAGTACTTC,CASSGGLQETQYF
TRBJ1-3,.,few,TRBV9,TGTGCCAGCAGCGCCTCAGCCAACTCTGGAAACACCATATATTTT,CASSASANSGNTIYF
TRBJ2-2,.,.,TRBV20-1,TGCAGTGCCGCGATTGGTGGCCAAGACACCGGGGAGCTGTTTTTT,CSAAIGGQDTGELFF
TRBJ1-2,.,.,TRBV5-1,TGCGCCAGCAGCTTGGATTGGTCAGGGATTGATGGCTACACCTTC,CASSLDWSGIDGYTF
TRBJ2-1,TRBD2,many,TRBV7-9,TGTGCCAGCAGCTTAGCCGGGACTAGCAGTGAGCAGTTCTTC,CASSLAGTSSEQFF
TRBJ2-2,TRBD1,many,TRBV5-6,TGTGCCAGCAGCCACCAACGGACAGGCTTGTTATCCGGGGAGCTGTTTTTT,CASSHQRTGLLSGELFF
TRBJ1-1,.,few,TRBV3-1,TGTGCCAGCAGCCCCGGACGGAGCGGTGAAGCTTTCTTT,CASSPGRSGEAFF
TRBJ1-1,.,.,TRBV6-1,TGTGCCAGCAGTGAATGGAGGGAGGGGGGCACTGAAGCTTTCTTT,CASSEWREGGTEAFF